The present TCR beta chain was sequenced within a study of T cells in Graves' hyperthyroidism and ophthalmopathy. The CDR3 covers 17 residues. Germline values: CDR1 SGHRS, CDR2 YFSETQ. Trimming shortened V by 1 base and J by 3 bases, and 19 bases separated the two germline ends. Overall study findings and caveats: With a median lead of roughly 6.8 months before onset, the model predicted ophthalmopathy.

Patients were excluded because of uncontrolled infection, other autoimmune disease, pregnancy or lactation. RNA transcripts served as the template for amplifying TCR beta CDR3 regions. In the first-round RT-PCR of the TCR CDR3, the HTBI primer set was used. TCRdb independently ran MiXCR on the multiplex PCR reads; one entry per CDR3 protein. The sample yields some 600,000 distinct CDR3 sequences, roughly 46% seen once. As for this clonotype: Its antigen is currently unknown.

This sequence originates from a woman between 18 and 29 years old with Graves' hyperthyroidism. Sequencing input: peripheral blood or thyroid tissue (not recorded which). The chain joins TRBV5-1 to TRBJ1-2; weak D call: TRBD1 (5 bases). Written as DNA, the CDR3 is TGCGCCAGCAGCTTGTCGGGCGGGGCGAAGGCTGACTATGGCTACACCTTC. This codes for CASSLSGGAKADYGYTF.